Following are 28 T cell receptor beta chains from one sample sequenced in a study of T cells in Graves' hyperthyroidism and ophthalmopathy. RNA transcripts provided the source from which TCR beta CDR3 regions were amplified. The HTBI primer set drove a first-round RT-PCR of the TCR CDR3. TCRdb analysed the multiplex PCR reads with MiXCR anew, one entry per CDR3 protein. In the table there are a few hundred thousand distinct CDR3 sequences, about 18% of which are singletons. Material for sequencing was blood. The receptors come from a woman between 55 and 75 years old with Graves' ophthalmopathy.

This clonotype has just a few counts. V usage is TRBV7-2 and J usage is TRBJ2-3; no reliable D call. Trimming took 5 bases from V and 2 from J, leaving 14 bases between them. CDR3 size: 15 residues. Germline CDR1 SGHTA, CDR2 FQGNSA. The CDR3 DNA sequence: TGTGCCAGCAGCCCAGTTGGGATTCCCACAGATACGCAGTATTTT. Its protein is CASSPVGIPTDTQYF.

As for this clonotype: A single base separates this from a much larger clone, so it may be a read error. The J gene is TRBJ2-1, the V gene TRBV7-2; maybe TRBD1 (5 bases). The CDR3 consists of 13 residues. Germline V gene lookup returns CDR1 SGHTA and CDR2 FQGNSA. Trimming took off 3 bases at V and 13 bases at J, with 16 bases between the two ends. The DNA of the CDR3 is TGTGCCAGCAGCTTCCGACAGTCCGAGACCCAGTTCTTC. Residues: CASSFRQSETQFF.

J is TRBJ2-5 and V is TRBV6-2 or TRBV6-3; D is unclear. The CDR3 covers 14 residues. V was pared by 6 bases and J by 0 bases, with 11 bases between. The germline V gene has CDR1 MNHEY and CDR2 SVGEGT. CDR3 nucleotide sequence: TGTGCCAGCAGGACGGCAGGTGACCAAGAGACCCAGTACTTC. It specifies CASRTAGDQETQYF.

This clonotype showed up many times. The rearrangement joins TRBV7-9 to TRBJ1-4; D not certain. The CDR3 is 17 amino acids. The V gene's germline CDR1 is SEHNR and CDR2 FQNEAQ (reference sequence). V was cut by 2 bases and J by 3 bases, with 16 bases left in between. The CDR3: CASSLHPPREANEKLFF. The CDR3 DNA reads as TGTGCCAGCAGCTTACACCCCCCGAGGGAGGCTAATGAAAAACTGTTTTTT.

This clonotype was observed a few times. The chain uses TRBV5-1 and TRBJ2-7, with unresolved D. The CDR3 is made up of 16 amino acids. V was shortened by 1 base and J by 3 bases, with 17 bases between the two germline ends. Germline-derived CDR1 and CDR2 are SGHRS and YFSETQ. CDR3 DNA sequence: TGCGCCAGCAGCTTGTTGTCTTTAGAAGACGGCTACGAGCAGTACTTC. The encoded protein is CASSLLSLEDGYEQYF. Based on the CDR3 plus reference TRBV5-1 and TRBJ2-7, the full variable domain is KAGVTQTPRYLIKTRGQQVTLSCSPISGHRSVSWYQQTPGQGLQFLFEYFSETQRNKGNFPGRFSGRQFSNSRSEMNVSTLELGDSALYLCASSLLSLEDGYEQYFGPGTRLTVT.

This clonotype was counted at least ten times. The rearrangement links TRBV6-1 to TRBJ2-7; 7 nucleotides line up with TRBD1. The ends lost 8 bases at V and 2 bases at J; junction bases unmatched: 3. The CDR3 loop spans 12 amino acids. Germline values: CDR1 MNHNS, CDR2 SASEGT. The CDR3: CASLGTAYEQYF. DNA for the CDR3: TGTGCCAGCTTAGGGACAGCCTACGAGCAGTACTTC.

Ten or more counts support this clonotype. The V and J genes are TRBV27 and TRBJ2-3; D not resolved. Trimming took off 2 bases at V and 3 bases at J, with 15 bases between the two ends. CDR3 length equals 16 residues. CDR1 is MNHEY, CDR2 SMNVEV, per germline (reference sequence). CDR3 in amino acids: CASSLRGYERTDTQYF. DNA for the CDR3: TGTGCCAGCAGTTTACGCGGATATGAAAGAACAGATACGCAGTATTTT.

This clonotype was detected ten times or more. This sequence joins TRBV27 and TRBJ1-6; 12 bases are shared with TRBD1. The CDR3 runs to 21 residues. Germline CDR1 and CDR2: MNHEY and SMNVEV (reference sequence). J lost 0 bases, V lost 5 bases, and 14 bases had no gene match. CDR3 nucleotide sequence: TGTGCCAGCAGTCGCGGGACAGGGGGCACTGCACGGAGCTCCTATAATTCACCCCTCCACTTT. Residues: CASSRGTGGTARSSYNSPLHF.

This clonotype was counted at least ten times. Germline and junction disagree at one end, which may indicate a read error. This chain uses TRBV7-2 with TRBJ1-2; a weak D match, TRBD1 (6 bases). Germline V gene data show CDR1 as SGHTA and CDR2 as FQGNSA. This CDR3 has 13 amino acids. The CDR3 nucleotides are TGTGCCAGCAGTTTAGGCAGGGGCTATGGCTACACCTTC. This gives the protein CASSLGRGYGYTF.

This clonotype has at least ten counts. The CDR3 DNA reads TGTGCCAGCACTGTCCAGGGAAGGGGTACGACAGATACGCAGTATTTT. Its translation is CASTVQGRGTTDTQYF. The rearrangement links TRBV2 to TRBJ2-3; TRBD1 is a possible D gene (5 bases). The germline V and J ends were trimmed by 7 bases and 3 bases, with 20 bases remaining between them. The CDR3 has 16 residues. Germline CDR1 SNHLY, CDR2 FYNNEI.

The V and J genes are TRBV4-3 and TRBJ2-6; no definite D call. This CDR3 comprises 18 residues. V lost 2 bases and J lost 0, with 14 bases in between. The V gene's germline CDR1 is LGHNA and CDR2 YSLEER. CDR3 sequence reads: CASSQMTLPSSGANVLTF. CDR3 coding DNA: TGCGCCAGCAGCCAAATGACACTCCCGAGCTCTGGGGCCAACGTCCTGACTTTC.

This clonotype has a single count. V usage is TRBV19 and J usage is TRBJ2-3; 8 bases align to TRBD1. Trimming took 3 bases from V and 0 from J; bases not matched to a gene: 14. The CDR3 has 19 residues. The germline CDR1 and CDR2 sequences are LNHDA and SQIVND (reference sequence). The CDR3 protein is CASSIIGQGAPYSTDTQYF. CDR3 nucleotide sequence: TGTGCCAGTAGTATCATTGGGCAGGGGGCCCCTTATAGCACAGATACGCAGTATTTT.

This clonotype has ten or more counts. This chain joins TRBV15 and TRBJ1-2; 10 nucleotides match TRBD1. Germline V gene sequence: CDR1 LNHNV, CDR2 YYDKDF (reference sequence). J gave up 3 bases and V 4 bases, and 5 bases lay outside the gene matches. This CDR3 is built from 15 residues. The CDR3: CATSKGQGEHYGYTF. For the CDR3, the DNA is TGTGCCACCAGCAAAGGACAGGGGGAACACTATGGCTACACCTTC.

The V gene is TRBV2, the J gene TRBJ2-1; 11 positions match TRBD2. CDR1 SNHLY and CDR2 FYNNEI come from the germline V gene. This CDR3 is 15 amino acids long. After removal of 2 bases from V and 8 bases from J, the junction contained 5 bases not matched to a gene. This CDR3 reads CASSELAGGRDEQFF. The DNA of the CDR3 is TGTGCCAGCAGTGAACTAGCGGGGGGTAGGGATGAGCAGTTCTTC.

This clonotype was counted a few times. The CDR3 here is CASTTKDRAEQYF. The CDR3 DNA reads as TGTGCCAGCACTACTAAGGACAGGGCCGAGCAGTACTTC. J is TRBJ2-7 and V is TRBV6-1, with 8 bases lining up with TRBD1. This CDR3 is built from 13 residues. Germline lookup yields CDR1 MNHNS and CDR2 SASEGT. V was clipped by 7 bases and J by 6 bases; unmatched bases: 8.

This clonotype was counted many times. This chain connects TRBV6-2 or TRBV6-3 to TRBJ2-1; 12 positions agree with TRBD1. The CDR3 loop spans 14 amino acids. V was pared by 8 bases and J by 7 bases, with 6 bases of the junction left unmatched. CDR1 is MNHEY and CDR2 is SVGEGT in the germline V gene. The CDR3 nucleotides are TGTGCCAGCCTCCGGGACAGGGGGCGGAATGAGCAGTTCTTC. Protein product: CASLRDRGRNEQFF.

This clonotype was counted between two and nine times. V and J are TRBV6-4 and TRBJ1-4; unclear D gene. Trimming pared 5 bases from V and 8 bases from J, leaving 12 bases between. CDR3 length: 13 residues. The germline V gene encodes CDR1 MRHNA and CDR2 SNTAGT. This CDR3 is CASSYNAREKLFF. In DNA, the CDR3 is TGTGCCAGCAGTTACAATGCTCGGGAAAAACTGTTTTTT.

This clonotype appeared many times. The genes are TRBV6-2 or TRBV6-3 and TRBJ2-1, with 13 bases that match TRBD2. Germline V gene lookup returns CDR1 MNHEY and CDR2 SVGEGT. The CDR3 has 16 residues. Trimming at V came to 0 bases and at J to 6 bases, leaving 2 bases not matched to a gene. DNA of the CDR3: TGTGCCAGCAGTTACTCAACTAGCGGGAGGGCCAATGAGCAGTTCTTC. Amino acid sequence: CASSYSTSGRANEQFF.

This clonotype came up many times. The chain recombines TRBV11-2 with TRBJ2-7; unclear D gene. The CDR3 has 13 amino acids. Trimming shortened V by 7 bases and J by 6 bases, and 16 bases separated the two germline ends. The V gene's germline CDR1 is SGHAT and CDR2 FQNNGV. The chain's CDR3 is CASNERTGSEQYF. The DNA of the CDR3 is TGTGCCAGCAACGAGAGAACGGGTAGCGAGCAGTACTTC. Variable domain in full (rest from reference TRBV11-2 and TRBJ2-7): EAGVAQSPRYKIIEKRQSVAFWCNPISGHATLYWYQQILGQGPKLLIQFQNNGVVDDSQLPKDRFSAERLKGVDSTLKIQPAKLEDSAVYLCASNERTGSEQYFGPGTRLTVT.

In this sample, this clonotype turned up a few times. The CDR3 sequence is CASSRQLASYEQYF. In DNA form, the CDR3 reads TGTGCCAGCAGCCGACAGCTGGCCTCCTACGAGCAGTACTTC. V is TRBV14 and J is TRBJ2-7; D perhaps matches TRBD1 (5 bases). The V and J ends lost 4 bases and 0 bases respectively, with 10 bases between them. The CDR3 is 14 residues long. CDR1 and CDR2 from the germline V gene are SGHDN and FVKESK.

As for this clonotype: A much larger clonotype is one base distant, so this may be a read error. The CDR3 carries no conserved terminal phenylalanine or tryptophan, so it likely arises from a read error. The chain uses TRBV11-2 and TRBJ1-1; 9 positions match TRBD1. The germline V gene has CDR1 SGHAT and CDR2 FQNNGV. The V segment lost 3 bases and the J segment 4 bases; nucleotides outside the gene matches: 3. This CDR3 contains 14 residues. CDR3 in DNA: TGTGCCAGCAGCTTTCCGGGACAGGGCACTGAAGCTTTCGTT. Translating gives CASSFPGQGTEAFV.

The chain links TRBV7-2 to TRBJ2-7, with 11 nucleotides matching TRBD2. This CDR3 region has 17 residues. J was trimmed by 4 bases and V by 6 bases; bases with no gene match: 14. The germline V gene encodes CDR1 SGHTA and CDR2 FQGNSA. The CDR3 sequence is CASSKLSGREVGYEQYF. The CDR3 DNA is TGTGCCAGCAGTAAACTTAGCGGGAGGGAGGTCGGATACGAGCAGTACTTC.

The chain links TRBV6-1 to TRBJ2-1, with a possible D match to TRBD2 (6 bases). The CDR3 runs to 13 residues. V lost 3 bases, J lost 14 bases, and 17 bases lay in between. The germline V gene has CDR1 MNHNS and CDR2 SASEGT. The CDR3 sequence: CASSEAAGRREFF. In DNA, the CDR3 is TGTGCCAGCAGTGAGGCGGCGGGGAGAAGGGAGTTCTTC.

This chain connects TRBV5-1 to TRBJ2-4, with 7 nucleotides matching TRBD2. This CDR3 has 15 amino acids. The V gene's germline CDR1 is SGHRS and CDR2 YFSETQ. The junction had 10 bases not matched to a gene; V was cut back by 4 bases and J by 6 bases. CDR3 loop: CASSRSGKEVNIQYF. In DNA form, the CDR3 reads TGCGCCAGCAGCCGCAGCGGGAAGGAGGTAAACATTCAGTACTTC.

The chain carries TRBV20-1 and TRBJ2-2, with D hard to call. Per the germline V gene, CDR1 is DFQATT and CDR2 is SNEGSKA (reference sequence). V lost 0 bases, J lost 6 bases, and 8 bases lay in between. This CDR3 contains 13 residues. The CDR3 region is CSARETAAGELFF. The CDR3 nucleotides are TGCAGTGCTAGAGAGACCGCAGCCGGGGAGCTGTTTTTT.

This clonotype was seen ten or more times. The rearrangement uses TRBV7-9 and TRBJ2-5; D may be TRBD1 (5 bases). Germline V gene sequence: CDR1 SEHNR, CDR2 FQNEAQ (reference sequence). V was clipped by 2 bases and J by 3 bases, with 10 bases between them. The CDR3 runs to 14 residues. The CDR3 region has the DNA TGTGCCAGCAGCTTACAGGGATCGGAAGAGACCCAGTACTTC. As protein: CASSLQGSEETQYF.

This clonotype was observed at least ten times. The gene calls are TRBV30 and TRBJ1-3, with a possible D match to TRBD1 (6 bases). CDR3 size: 15 residues. V shed 4 bases and J shed 4 bases, with 17 bases lying between them. Germline values: CDR1 GTSNPN, CDR2 SVGIG (reference sequence). In DNA form, the CDR3 reads TGTGCCTGGACCCGGAACAGGGTCAACGGAAACACCATATATTTT. Protein sequence: CAWTRNRVNGNTIYF. The variable domain in full, completed from reference TRBV30 and TRBJ1-3, reads SQTIHQWPATLVQPVGSPLSLECTVEGTSNPNLYWYRQAAGRGLQLLFYSVGIGQISSEVPQNLSASRPQDRQFILSSKKLLLSDSGFYLCAWTRNRVNGNTIYFGEGSWLTVV.

This clonotype was counted ten times or more. CDR3 protein: CASSPQGSEGTEAFF. CDR3 coding DNA: TGCGCCAGCAGCCCGCAGGGGAGTGAAGGCACTGAAGCTTTCTTT. This chain joins TRBV5-1 and TRBJ1-1, with D perhaps matching TRBD1 (6 bases). V was cut by 4 bases and J by 4 bases, with 17 bases left in between. The CDR3 runs 15 residues. Germline CDR1 reads SGHRS; CDR2 reads YFSETQ.